This T cell receptor (beta chain) comes out of a study of T cell changes during pregnancy in multiple sclerosis. Using immunoSEQ multiplex PCR, the repertoire was profiled, and TCRdb retains in-frame clones only, with some absent. The sample has 45,000 to 65,000 clones, about nine tenths seen once. This sequence was found in a female donor with multiple sclerosis, enrolled in a pregnancy study. Source: CD4+ T cells from peripheral blood mononuclear cells, taken in the third trimester of pregnancy.

The CDR3 loop is CASSQDVSLLGEKLFF. The CDR3 region has the DNA TGTGCCAGCAGCCAAGATGTATCCCTCCTAGGTGAAAAACTGTTTTTT. The V call is TRBV4-2, the J call TRBJ1-4; D is ambiguous. Germline CDR1 LGHNA, CDR2 YNFKEQ. CDR3 length: 16 residues. Deletions cut 0 bases from V and 7 bases from J, with 15 bases between.